These 24 T cell receptor beta chains originate from one sample sequenced in a study of cytomegalovirus exposure and HLA in healthy donors. Primers included in the PCR were 60 Vbeta and 13 Jbeta primers. Method: immunoSEQ multiplex PCR; TCRdb's copy keeps in-frame clones and lacks some. This sample has 150,000 to 250,000 clones, with around 77% found just once. Material for sequencing was PBMCs. These receptors all come from a man aged 25 to 45 in good health and CMV-seronegative.

This sequence joins TRBV18 and TRBJ2-1; 7 nucleotides agree with TRBD2. Germline CDR1 reads KGHSH; CDR2 reads LQKENI. The CDR3 contains 15 residues. J lost 10 bases, V lost 2 bases, and 11 bases had no gene match. The CDR3 sequence is CASSPSAGLTLEQFF. The CDR3 DNA sequence: TGTGCCAGCTCACCAAGCGCGGGACTAACCCTGGAGCAGTTCTTC.

The V gene is TRBV18, the J gene TRBJ2-7; 8 bases match TRBD1. V gave up 5 bases and J gave up 4 bases; unmatched junction bases: 7. Germline CDR1 KGHSH, CDR2 LQKENI. The CDR3 loop spans 14 amino acids. The CDR3 protein is CASSTGTGDYEQYF. CDR3 in DNA: TGTGCCAGCTCAACCGGGACAGGTGATTACGAGCAGTACTTC. Full variable domain (missing parts from reference TRBV18 and TRBJ2-7): NAGVMQNPRHLVRRRGQEARLRCSPMKGHSHVYWYRQLPEEGLKFMVYLQKENIIDESGMPKERFSAEFPKEGPSILRIQQVVRGDSAAYFCASSTGTGDYEQYFGPGTRLTVT.

V is TRBV7-9 and J is TRBJ2-6; D call uncertain. The CDR3 covers 11 residues. Germline V gene lookup returns CDR1 SEHNR and CDR2 FQNEAQ (reference sequence). V lost 1 base and J 18 bases, leaving 10 bases between the germline ends. The CDR3 DNA reads TGTGCCAGCAGCTTAGAGATTCACGGGACTTTC. Protein sequence: CASSLEIHGTF.

For the CDR3, the DNA is TGTGCCAGCAGCCCACGGACTAGTGCTTTCTACGAGCAGTACTTC. It encodes CASSPRTSAFYEQYF. The chain combines TRBV9 with TRBJ2-7; 7 nucleotides align to TRBD2. V lost 4 bases, J lost 3 bases, and 10 bases stayed unmatched. This CDR3 is 15 amino acids long. In germline, CDR1 is SGDLS, CDR2 YYNGEE.

The chain joins TRBV6-1 to TRBJ2-7; a possible D gene is TRBD2 (5 bases). V gave up 4 bases and J gave up 4 bases, with 14 bases separating them. The CDR3 has 14 residues. Looked up from germline, CDR1 is MNHNS and CDR2 is SASEGT. The CDR3 bases are TGTGCCAGCAGTGTGGAATCCGGACTGTACGAGCAGTACTTC. This gives the protein CASSVESGLYEQYF.

This chain joins TRBV27 and TRBJ2-4, with D perhaps TRBD2 (5 bases). There are 14 residues in the CDR3. Germline CDR1 reads MNHEY; CDR2 reads SMNVEV (reference sequence). The germline V and J ends were trimmed by 2 bases and 2 bases, with 7 bases remaining between them. The CDR3 here is CASSLAGSKNIQYF. DNA for the CDR3: TGTGCCAGCAGTTTAGCGGGTTCCAAAAACATTCAGTACTTC.

V gene TRBV29-1 combines with J gene TRBJ2-5, with TRBD1 as a possible D gene (6 bases). The germline CDR1 and CDR2 sequences are SQVTM and ANQGSEA. This CDR3 is built from 15 residues. V was shortened by 5 bases and J by 4 bases, with 20 bases between the two germline ends. DNA for the CDR3: TGCAGCGTTTCCGCCGGACAGTCCAGGTCAGAGACCCAGTACTTC. Its translation: CSVSAGQSRSETQYF.

The J gene is TRBJ2-5, the V gene TRBV7-9, with 15 positions matching TRBD2. The CDR3 contains 15 residues. With V trimmed by 5 bases and J by 5 bases, 3 bases remained unmatched. Germline lookup yields CDR1 SEHNR and CDR2 FQNEAQ (reference sequence). The CDR3 DNA sequence: TGTGCCAGCAGCCCGGGACTAGCGGGAGGCGAGACCCAGTACTTC. It encodes CASSPGLAGGETQYF.

The chain employs TRBV9 and TRBJ1-3; 9 bases are a match to TRBD1. Trimming took 0 bases from V and 3 from J; bases not matched to a gene: 4. Germline V gene data show CDR1 as SGDLS and CDR2 as YYNGEE. The CDR3 length is 16 residues. Written as DNA, the CDR3 is TGTGCCAGCAGCGTAGTCGGGACAGGGATTGGAAACACCATATATTTT. Protein sequence: CASSVVGTGIGNTIYF.

V usage is TRBV19 and J usage is TRBJ2-7; 10 positions match TRBD2. The V segment lost 3 bases and the J segment 1 base; nucleotides outside the gene matches: 3. Germline CDR1 is LNHDA and CDR2 is SQIVND (reference sequence). This CDR3 has 15 residues. The CDR3 bases are TGTGCCAGTAGTATTTCGACTAGCGGGTCCTACGAGCAGTACTTC. It specifies CASSISTSGSYEQYF.

The chain couples TRBV2 to TRBJ1-4; tentatively, D is TRBD1 (5 bases). The CDR3 runs 13 residues. Germline loops: CDR1 SNHLY, CDR2 FYNNEI. The V gene lost 3 bases and the J gene lost 8 bases, with 10 bases spanning the gap. CDR3 nucleotides: TGTGCCAGCAGTGACAGGGCCCGAGAAAAACTGTTTTTT. It encodes CASSDRAREKLFF.

This clone was counted between two and nine times. This sequence joins TRBV18 and TRBJ2-7, with TRBD1 identical over 9 bases. V lost 4 bases and J lost 5; bases outside the gene matches: 6. The CDR3 spans 14 residues. The germline CDR1 and CDR2 sequences are KGHSH and LQKENI. This CDR3 reads CASSLQGARHEQYF. In nucleotides, the CDR3 is TGTGCCAGCTCACTACAGGGGGCGCGTCACGAGCAGTACTTC.

The chain joins TRBV18 to TRBJ2-2; D gene unclear. Germline V gene sequence: CDR1 KGHSH, CDR2 LQKENI. Between the trimmed V and J ends, which lost 3 bases and 1 base, there was a span of 9 bases. The CDR3 contains 15 residues. The CDR3 region has the DNA TGTGCCAGCTCACCGTGGCCAGTGAACACCGGGGAGCTGTTTTTT. It encodes CASSPWPVNTGELFF.

CDR3 protein: CASSVGQGVVAFF. In DNA, the CDR3 is TGTGCCAGCAGCGTGGGACAGGGGGTGGTAGCTTTCTTT. The V and J genes are TRBV9 and TRBJ1-1; the match to TRBD1 covers 11 bases. The germline gives CDR1 SGDLS, CDR2 YYNGEE. The CDR3 consists of 13 residues. V was clipped by 2 bases and J by 10 bases; unmatched bases: 4.

The chain links TRBV5-1 to TRBJ2-1, with a weak D call TRBD2 (6 bases). The V gene lost 3 bases and the J gene lost 0 bases, with 10 bases spanning the gap. Germline CDR1 and CDR2: SGHRS and YFSETQ. The CDR3 has 15 residues. CDR3 sequence reads: CASSSSVSSYNEQFF. CDR3 DNA sequence: TGCGCCAGCAGCTCTAGCGTTAGCTCCTACAATGAGCAGTTCTTC.

This chain uses TRBV7-9 with TRBJ2-1; 12 positions match TRBD2. This CDR3 spans 16 amino acids. V was clipped by 4 bases and J by 6 bases; unmatched bases: 7. The V gene's germline CDR1 is SEHNR and CDR2 FQNEAQ (reference sequence). The CDR3 loop is CASSSRLAGDPNEQFF. Here the CDR3 DNA reads TGTGCCAGCAGCTCGAGACTAGCGGGAGACCCCAATGAGCAGTTCTTC.

The table lists this clone with a few counts. The rearrangement joins TRBV11-2 to TRBJ1-1; D remains unclear. CDR3 length equals 14 residues. Germline V lookup: CDR1 SGHAT, CDR2 FQNNGV. Trimming took 2 bases from V and 1 from J, leaving 8 bases between them. CDR3 in amino acids: CASSLMFRNTEAFF. CDR3 bases: TGTGCCAGCAGCTTAATGTTTAGGAACACTGAAGCTTTCTTT.

This chain connects TRBV23-1 to TRBJ1-1; D is uncertain. TRBV23-1 is flagged as an ORF with uncertain function. This CDR3 is 12 amino acids long. Between the trimmed V and J ends, which lost 6 bases and 3 bases, there was a span of 8 bases. The DNA of the CDR3 is TGCGCCAGCAGGAGGTTATACACTGAAGCTTTCTTT. This gives the protein CASRRLYTEAFF.

The rearrangement joins TRBV29-1 to TRBJ1-5; D gene uncertain. Trimming pared 5 bases from V and 0 bases from J, leaving 20 bases between. The CDR3 is 17 residues long. Germline CDR1 is SQVTM and CDR2 is ANQGSEA. The CDR3 bases are TGCAGCGTTTACTTGGATAGGAATCGGGATAGCAATCAGCCCCAGCATTTT. Protein product: CSVYLDRNRDSNQPQHF. The whole variable domain, filled in from reference TRBV29-1 and TRBJ1-5, reads SAVISQKPSRDICQRGTSLTIQCQVDSQVTMMFWYRQQPGQSLTLIATANQGSEATYESGFVIDKFPISRPNLTFSTLTVSNMSPEDSSIYLCSVYLDRNRDSNQPQHFGDGTRLSIL.

The chain joins TRBV4-1 to TRBJ2-7; TRBD1 aligns across 9 bases. This CDR3 has 15 residues. V shed 4 bases, J shed 0 bases, and the junction held 4 bases outside the gene matches. The V gene's germline CDR1 is MGHRA and CDR2 YSYEKL. CDR3 nucleotide sequence: TGCGCCAGCAGCCCCGACAGGGGGAGCTCCTACGAGCAGTACTTC. This gives the protein CASSPDRGSSYEQYF.

In this sample, this clone turned up once. The CDR3 bases are TGTGCCAGCAGCCCCAGGGGAAGCAATCAGCCCCAGCATTTT. This encodes CASSPRGSNQPQHF. The chain has TRBV7-9 and TRBJ1-5; possibly TRBD1 for D (6 bases). CDR3 length equals 14 residues. V was pared by 5 bases and J by 1 base, with 9 bases between. Germline V gives CDR1 SEHNR, CDR2 FQNEAQ (reference sequence).

V is TRBV5-1 and J is TRBJ2-7; a possible D gene is TRBD1 (5 bases). With 3 bases removed from V and 0 bases from J, the gap between germline ends came to 16 bases. Germline V CDR1 and CDR2: SGHRS, YFSETQ. CDR3 size: 16 residues. CDR3 DNA sequence: TGCGCCAGCAGCTCCCTAACACAGGAGTCCTCCTACGAGCAGTACTTC. Translated, it gives CASSSLTQESSYEQYF.

This clone was found once. The chain uses TRBV7-8 and TRBJ2-7; 10 positions agree with TRBD2. The germline CDR1 and CDR2 sequences are SGHVS and FQNEAQ. This CDR3 region has 14 residues. Losses at the gene ends were 3 bases for V and 2 bases for J; bases not matched to a gene: 1. CDR3 coding DNA: TGTGCCAGCAGCTTTCTAGCGGGAGCCTACGAGCAGTACTTC. Protein product: CASSFLAGAYEQYF.

J is TRBJ2-1 and V is TRBV19; 9 nucleotides align to TRBD2. CDR1 and CDR2 from the germline V gene are LNHDA and SQIVND (reference sequence). CDR3 length: 14 amino acids. In DNA, the CDR3 is TGTAACCTTTACCGACTAGCGGACTACAATGAGCAGTTCTTC. Protein sequence: CNLYRLADYNEQFF.